This TCR beta chain was found in a study of shared clonotypes between healthy human individuals. Study observations and caveats: The expectation was that sequencing depth would affect clonotype sharing among donors. Relative to memory subsets, naive subsets generally showed larger estimated richness.

The V and J ends lost 0 bases and 3 bases respectively, with 12 bases between them. The CDR3 spans 15 residues. Germline CDR1 and CDR2: LGHNA and YSLEER. In the naive CD8 group, cells lacked CD45RO and were positively selected for CCR7, so terminally differentiated effector memory CD45RA+ cells were left out. Every subset's genomic DNA went evenly onto several immunoSEQ plates. In replicate PCRs of sorted subsets, around 0.2 ug DNA, about 30,000 T cell genomes, was used. TCRdb keeps only in-frame clones here, not all; method: immunoSEQ multiplex PCR. In the table there are 1.5 million to 2.5 million clones, about 95% of which are singletons. In the case of this clone: Its antigen is still unknown.

The chain is built from TRBV4-3 and TRBJ2-7; D may be TRBD1 (5 bases). This TCR was recovered from a man aged 18 to 30 in good health. Sequenced input: naive CD8+ T cells sorted from blood. The CDR3 region is CASSQEALGLYEQYF. DNA for the CDR3: TGCGCCAGCAGCCAAGAGGCCCTGGGGCTCTACGAGCAGTACTTC.